Shown below are 18 T cell receptor beta chains from a single sample sequenced in a study of blood T cell repertoires in COVID-19. This table comes from immunoSEQ multiplex PCR, and its TCRdb copy is limited to in-frame clones, with some not included. The data hold over 200,000 clones, with 87% observed a single time. Specimen: peripheral blood. These TCRs come from a woman under 30 who had recovered from COVID-19.

V usage is TRBV9 and J usage is TRBJ2-3, with TRBD1 matching 10 bases. Germline CDR1 SGDLS, CDR2 YYNGEE. Trimming at V came to 6 bases and at J to 1 base, leaving 2 bases not matched to a gene. CDR3 length: 14 amino acids. Written as DNA, the CDR3 is TGTGCCAGCAAGGGGACAGGGGGCACAGATACGCAGTATTTT. Translated: CASKGTGGTDTQYF.

In this sample, this clone turned up once. The chain links TRBV6-2 or TRBV6-3 to TRBJ2-5, with 14 bases lining up with TRBD2. This CDR3 region has 20 residues. The V and J ends lost 6 bases and 7 bases, in that order; junction bases with no gene match: 22. Germline CDR1 is MNHEY and CDR2 is SVGEGT. In nucleotides, the CDR3 is TGTGCCAGCAGCTCCCTCTACGGGACTAGCGGGAGAACGGTGCGGGGGACCCAGTACTTC. This sequence encodes CASSSLYGTSGRTVRGTQYF.

This clone was seen a handful of times. The V and J genes are TRBV5-4 and TRBJ1-2, with a possible D match to TRBD1 (5 bases). The V end lost 3 bases, the J end lost 8 bases, and 23 bases lay between the germline ends. Germline V gives CDR1 SGHNT, CDR2 YYREEE (reference sequence). The CDR3 sequence is 16 residues long. The CDR3 DNA is TGTGCCAGCAGCTCTTACAGGTTTAGGGTAGAATCGGGCTACACCTTC. This translates into CASSSYRFRVESGYTF.

The V call is TRBV5-6, the J call TRBJ1-2, with D tentatively TRBD1 (5 bases). Germline values: CDR1 SGHDT, CDR2 YYEEEE. Deletions cut 2 bases from V and 8 bases from J, with 13 bases between. The CDR3 is 13 residues long. The CDR3 coding sequence is TGTGCCAGCAGCTTAAGTACTAACAGGGGCTACACCTTC. It codes for CASSLSTNRGYTF.

This chain links TRBV12-3 or TRBV12-4 with TRBJ1-2; D not resolved. The CDR3 has 12 residues. Trimming removed 2 bases from V and 4 bases from J, with 5 bases in between. CDR3 sequence: CASSLSSYGYTF. As DNA, the CDR3 is TGTGCCAGCAGTTTATCTAGCTATGGCTACACCTTC.

This chain joins TRBV7-2 and TRBJ2-3; a possible D gene is TRBD2 (6 bases). CDR1 SGHTA and CDR2 FQGNSA come from the germline V gene. Trimming took off 1 base at V and 9 bases at J, with 17 bases between the two ends. This CDR3 has 15 amino acids. This CDR3 reads CASSLVSGGEVTQYF. CDR3 nucleotide sequence: TGTGCCAGCAGCTTAGTTTCGGGTGGGGAGGTAACGCAGTATTTT.

The chain carries TRBV9 and TRBJ1-2, with no clear D. V gave up 4 bases and J gave up 2 bases, with 15 bases separating them. This CDR3 has 15 residues. Germline V gene lookup returns CDR1 SGDLS and CDR2 YYNGEE. The DNA for the CDR3 is TGTGCCAGCAGCCCTCTTGCAGGCATAAACTATGGCTACACCTTC. This translates into CASSPLAGINYGYTF. The full variable domain, completed using reference TRBV9 and TRBJ1-2, is DSGVTQTPKHLITATGQRVTLRCSPRSGDLSVYWYQQSLDQGLQFLIQYYNGEERAKGNILERFSAQQFPDLHSELNLSSLELGDSALYFCASSPLAGINYGYTFGSGTRLTVV.

The chain couples TRBV7-2 to TRBJ1-4; TRBD1 matches at 9 bases. The V gene's germline CDR1 is SGHTA and CDR2 FQGNSA. CDR3 length: 14 amino acids. V lost 5 bases, J lost 11 bases, and 9 bases stayed unmatched. Here the CDR3 reads CASSPRTGDGKLFF. The CDR3 DNA reads as TGTGCCAGCAGCCCGCGGACAGGGGATGGGAAACTGTTTTTT. Full variable domain (outside the CDR3, taken from reference TRBV7-2 and TRBJ1-4): GAGVSQSPSNKVTEKGKDVELRCDPISGHTALYWYRQSLGQGLEFLIYFQGNSAPDKSGLPSDRFSAERTGGSVSTLTIQRTQQEDSAVYLCASSPRTGDGKLFFGSGTQLSVL.

The V and J genes are TRBV11-3 and TRBJ2-4; a weak D match, TRBD1 (6 bases). The CDR3 is 14 residues long. Germline lookup yields CDR1 SGHNT and CDR2 YENEEA. Trimming cost V 4 bases and J 1 base, with 8 bases left between them. CDR3 in amino acids: CASSSQGAKNIQYF. In DNA, the CDR3 is TGTGCCAGCAGCTCCCAGGGGGCCAAAAACATTCAGTACTTC.

This sequence joins TRBV11-1 and TRBJ1-1; D is possibly TRBD1 (6 bases). Germline CDR1 and CDR2: SGHAT and FQDESV (reference sequence). Trimming stripped 4 bases from V and 6 bases from J, with 18 bases between. CDR3 size: 15 residues. The CDR3 sequence: CASSYSQGHSAEAFF. DNA for the CDR3: TGTGCCAGCAGCTATTCTCAGGGGCATTCTGCTGAAGCTTTCTTT.

This clone has a handful of counts. The genes are TRBV2 and TRBJ1-5; the D gene is possibly TRBD1 (5 bases). This CDR3 comprises 13 residues. Trimming took off 6 bases at V and 2 bases at J, with 8 bases between the two ends. CDR1 and CDR2 from the germline V gene are SNHLY and FYNNEI. The CDR3 DNA follows: TGTGCCAGCAGCCAGGGTGGCAATCAGCCCCAGCATTTT. Translated, it gives CASSQGGNQPQHF.

This clone has only one observation. The chain combines TRBV5-1 with TRBJ2-7; 10 bases are a match to TRBD1. This CDR3 spans 15 amino acids. Germline assignment: CDR1 SGHRS and CDR2 YFSETQ. With 5 bases clipped from V and 1 base from J, the junction kept 6 bases outside the gene matches. The CDR3 DNA sequence: TGCGCCAGCAGTTACCGGACAGGGGGTTCCTACGAGCAGTACTTC. Its translation: CASSYRTGGSYEQYF.

The chain employs TRBV19 and TRBJ2-7, with 7 bases matching TRBD1. The CDR3 length is 12 residues. V lost 6 bases and J lost 2; bases outside the gene matches: 1. Germline V gene sequence: CDR1 LNHDA, CDR2 SQIVND (reference sequence). In DNA form, the CDR3 reads TGTGCCAGTAGCGACAGGGCCTACGAGCAGTACTTC. It encodes CASSDRAYEQYF. The full variable domain, completed using reference TRBV19 and TRBJ2-7, is DGGITQSPKYLFRKEGQNVTLSCEQNLNHDAMYWYRQDPGQGLRLIYYSQIVNDFQKGDIAEGYSVSREKKESFPLTVTSAQKNPTAFYLCASSDRAYEQYFGPGTRLTVT.

The chain has TRBV30 and TRBJ2-7; possible D gene TRBD1, 5 bases. The CDR3 totals 13 residues. V lost 3 bases, J lost 3 bases, and 12 bases lay in between. CDR1 is GTSNPN, CDR2 SVGIG, per germline (reference sequence). For the CDR3, the DNA is TGTGCCTGGAGAGGGGCGACAGTCTACGAGCAGTACTTC. Protein: CAWRGATVYEQYF.

In its sample, this clone was seen a few times. The genes are TRBV7-3 and TRBJ2-7; 8 bases map to TRBD1. Germline V gives CDR1 SGHTA, CDR2 FQGTGA. The CDR3 sequence is 14 residues long. V was pared by 5 bases and J by 6 bases, with 9 bases of the junction left unmatched. The CDR3 region is CASSPPGQGSEQYF. The CDR3 bases are TGTGCCAGCAGCCCCCCCGGACAGGGATCCGAGCAGTACTTC.

The V gene is TRBV30, the J gene TRBJ1-2, with D perhaps matching TRBD1 (5 bases). Deletions cut 3 bases from V and 0 bases from J, with 11 bases between. Germline loops: CDR1 GTSNPN, CDR2 SVGIG (reference sequence). The CDR3 sequence is 14 residues long. CDR3 DNA: TGTGCCTGGAGGGGCGCAGGGTCTAACTATGGCTACACCTTC. Its protein is CAWRGAGSNYGYTF.

This chain connects TRBV6-2 or TRBV6-3 to TRBJ2-7; 10 nucleotides line up with TRBD2. The V segment lost 2 bases and the J segment 3 bases; nucleotides outside the gene matches: 10. The CDR3 length is 17 residues. CDR1 and CDR2 (germline): MNHEY, SVGEGT. CDR3 residues: CASSYVLLAGDHYEQYF. The CDR3 DNA reads as TGTGCCAGCAGTTACGTCCTGCTAGCGGGAGATCACTACGAGCAGTACTTC.

The chain is built from TRBV14 and TRBJ1-3; D is uncertain. The length of the CDR3 is 15 residues. Germline-derived CDR1 and CDR2 are SGHDN and FVKESK. With 4 bases removed from V and 0 bases from J, the gap between germline ends came to 10 bases. This CDR3 is CASSLRHLSGNTIYF. CDR3 sequence (DNA): TGTGCCAGCAGCCTTCGACATCTCTCTGGAAACACCATATATTTT.